The 15 T cell receptor beta chains below come from one sample, sequenced in a study of blood T cell repertoires in COVID-19. TCRdb's copy holds only in-frame clones and misses some; the assay was immunoSEQ multiplex PCR. The sample gives more than 60,000 clones, 84% of which show up once; about an eighth is in the top ten. The sequenced material came from peripheral blood. These receptors all come from a man aged 50-60 years with COVID-19, enrolled during active disease.

The chain has TRBV7-8 and TRBJ2-7; D possibly corresponds to TRBD2 (6 bases). CDR1 and CDR2 (germline): SGHVS, FQNEAQ. CDR3 length equals 16 residues. The V end lost 3 bases, the J end lost 2 bases, and 17 bases lay between the germline ends. DNA of the CDR3: TGTGCCAGCAGCTTTCTAACTGGCGGGGCTACCTACGAGCAGTACTTC. Residues: CASSFLTGGATYEQYF. Variable domain in full (rest from reference TRBV7-8 and TRBJ2-7): GAGVSQSPRYKVAKRGQDVALRCDPISGHVSLFWYQQALGQGPEFLTYFQNEAQLDKSGLPSDRFFAERPEGSVSTLKIQRTQQEDSAVYLCASSFLTGGATYEQYFGPGTRLTVT.

The rearrangement uses TRBV7-9 and TRBJ2-5, with 7 bases lining up with TRBD2. After removal of 5 bases from V and 0 bases from J, the junction contained 3 bases not matched to a gene. The CDR3 sequence is 14 residues long. Germline V lookup: CDR1 SEHNR, CDR2 FQNEAQ (reference sequence). CDR3 coding DNA: TGTGCCAGCAGCCACGGGGGGTACCAAGAGACCCAGTACTTC. Translating it yields CASSHGGYQETQYF.

This chain uses TRBV3-1 (or the pseudogene TRBV3-2) with TRBJ1-6, with D unclear. V was pared by 5 bases and J by 9 bases, with 14 bases between. The CDR3 has 14 residues. Germline V gives CDR1 LGHDT, CDR2 YNNKEL (reference sequence). CDR3 region: CASSSPAQVSPLHF. CDR3 coding DNA: TGTGCCAGCAGCAGCCCCGCCCAGGTTTCACCCCTCCACTTT.

Only a few counts were recorded for this clone. This rearrangement joins TRBV9 to TRBJ1-1; 8 positions match TRBD1. The V gene's germline CDR1 is SGDLS and CDR2 YYNGEE. V gave up 3 bases and J gave up 1 base; unmatched junction bases: 5. The CDR3 totals 15 residues. The CDR3 spells CASSARQGTNTEAFF. The CDR3 DNA is TGTGCCAGCAGCGCCCGACAGGGGACGAACACTGAAGCTTTCTTT.

V is TRBV10-1 and J is TRBJ2-4; 7 bases match TRBD2. After removal of 2 bases from V and 1 base from J, the junction contained 5 bases not matched to a gene. In germline, CDR1 is WNHNN, CDR2 SYGVQD (reference sequence). The CDR3 has 16 amino acids. The CDR3 reads CASSEGVGGAKNIQYF. DNA of the CDR3: TGCGCCAGCAGTGAGGGGGTCGGGGGGGCCAAAAACATTCAGTACTTC.

The chain employs TRBV12-5 and TRBJ2-5, with 7 bases aligning to TRBD1. The J segment lost 5 bases and the V segment lost 2 bases, leaving 11 bases of the junction unmatched. CDR1 and CDR2 from the germline V gene are LGHNT and FRNRAP. The CDR3 consists of 16 residues. The CDR3 here is CASGLRGRMWDETQYF. In DNA form, the CDR3 reads TGTGCTAGTGGTTTGAGGGGGCGCATGTGGGACGAGACCCAGTACTTC.

V gene TRBV12-3 or TRBV12-4 combines with J gene TRBJ1-2; D not certain. The CDR3 totals 12 residues. Trimming took off 7 bases at V and 7 bases at J, with 13 bases between the two ends. CDR3 region: CASKAGSFGYTF. As DNA, the CDR3 is TGTGCCAGCAAGGCCGGGTCTTTTGGCTACACCTTC.

V usage is TRBV6-4 and J usage is TRBJ1-1, with 7 bases lining up with TRBD1. The CDR3 is made up of 12 amino acids. The junction had 9 bases not matched to a gene; V was cut back by 10 bases and J by 7 bases. Germline lookup yields CDR1 MRHNA and CDR2 SNTAGT. Here the CDR3 reads CATSSGGGEAFF. Here the CDR3 DNA reads TGTGCCACCTCCTCAGGGGGAGGTGAAGCTTTCTTT.

This clone was recorded only once. V is TRBV7-2 and J is TRBJ2-1; 11 nucleotides line up with TRBD2. CDR3 length: 15 residues. The ends lost 5 bases at V and 6 bases at J; junction bases unmatched: 6. Germline V gene sequence: CDR1 SGHTA, CDR2 FQGNSA. The CDR3 spells CASSLTSGAPNEQFF. CDR3 DNA: TGTGCCAGCAGCCTGACTAGCGGGGCCCCCAATGAGCAGTTCTTC.

This clone occurred once. This chain joins TRBV7-3 and TRBJ2-6; no definite D call. Trimming removed 1 base from V and 1 base from J, with 11 bases in between. CDR1 and CDR2 (germline): SGHTA, FQGTGA. CDR3 length: 17 amino acids. CDR3 DNA: TGTGCCAGCAGCTTAAACCCGCTGGCTTCTGGGGCCAACGTCCTGACTTTC. Translated, it gives CASSLNPLASGANVLTF.

The chain has TRBV20-1 and TRBJ2-1; 8 bases align to TRBD1. J lost 14 bases, V lost 1 base, and 4 bases had no gene match. CDR1 and CDR2 (germline): DFQATT, SNEGSKA (reference sequence). This CDR3 contains 11 residues. The CDR3 DNA is TGCAGTGCTAGAGTGGGACAGGACGAGTTCTTC. Amino acid sequence: CSARVGQDEFF.

This clone has just a few counts. This sequence joins TRBV7-9 and TRBJ1-2, with 8 bases matching TRBD1. The V gene end was trimmed by 5 bases and the J gene end by 0 bases; junction bases not matched to a gene: 8. Germline assignment: CDR1 SEHNR and CDR2 FQNEAQ (reference sequence). CDR3 length: 16 residues. Here the CDR3 reads CASSIFRQGTNYGYTF. The CDR3 coding sequence is TGTGCCAGCAGCATCTTTAGACAGGGGACTAACTATGGCTACACCTTC.

The V and J genes are TRBV25-1 and TRBJ2-5; D unclear. The CDR3 is made up of 12 amino acids. Trimming left V 6 bases short and J 3 bases short, with 8 bases between. CDR1 and CDR2 from the germline V gene are MGHDK and SYGVNS. Here the CDR3 DNA reads TGTGCCAGCAGGTATGAGGAAGAGACCCAGTACTTC. Its translation is CASRYEEETQYF.

The chain couples TRBV18 to TRBJ1-6; D unresolved. This CDR3 region has 15 residues. The V end was cut by 0 bases, the J end by 7 bases, with 10 bases between. From germline, CDR1 is KGHSH and CDR2 LQKENI. DNA of the CDR3: TGTGCCAGCTCACCACCCCCCGGGAACAATTCACCCCTCCACTTT. It yields the protein CASSPPPGNNSPLHF.

This sequence joins TRBV28 and TRBJ2-2; weak D call: TRBD2 (6 bases). V was trimmed by 8 bases and J by 6 bases, leaving 16 bases between them. CDR3 length: 14 residues. CDR1 is MDHEN and CDR2 is SYDVKM in the germline V gene. The CDR3 DNA is TGTGCCAGCCATGGGGGGTCTTCGTCCGGGGAGCTGTTTTTT. Translation: CASHGGSSSGELFF. Complete variable domain (other parts from reference TRBV28 and TRBJ2-2): DVKVTQSSRYLVKRTGEKVFLECVQDMDHENMFWYRQDPGLGLRLIYFSYDVKMKEKGDIPEGYSVSREKKERFSLILESASTNQTSMYLCASHGGSSSGELFFGEGSRLTVL.